The 21 T cell receptor beta chains listed next were all sequenced from one sample in a study of beta chain features in type 1 diabetes. Findings and caveats of the study: In all four CD4+ subsets, TCRB CDR3 length was significantly, moderately reduced in type 1 diabetes.

Every bit of the isolated RNA underwent reverse transcription, so sequencing read expressed TCRB transcripts. The repertoire was sequenced with immunoSEQ multiplex PCR; TCRdb's copy has only in-frame clones and lacks some. The table lists under 300,000 clones, approximately 10% of them singletons. These receptors have no known antigen. The sample taken for sequencing was naive CD4+ T cells from blood. The source of these receptors is a man aged 25-45 years with type 1 diabetes.

The chain has TRBV9 and TRBJ1-2; unclear D gene. In germline, CDR1 is SGDLS, CDR2 YYNGEE. The CDR3 runs 15 residues. Between the trimmed V and J ends, which lost 6 bases and 7 bases, there was a span of 22 bases. For the CDR3, the DNA is TGTGCCAGCACCTCTTCCCCCCGGAGACGACGTGGCTACACCTTC. Translated: CASTSSPRRRRGYTF.

The V and J genes are TRBV9 and TRBJ2-5, with TRBD1 matching 8 bases. The V segment lost 3 bases and the J segment 1 base; nucleotides outside the gene matches: 8. Germline CDR1 SGDLS, CDR2 YYNGEE. There are 16 residues in the CDR3. CDR3 amino acids: CASSEGTGILQETQYF. The CDR3 DNA reads as TGTGCCAGCAGCGAGGGGACAGGCATACTCCAAGAGACCCAGTACTTC.

This clone was found a few times. The rearrangement joins TRBV2 to TRBJ1-1; 7 bases map to TRBD1. V gave up 6 bases and J gave up 11 bases; unmatched junction bases: 9. In germline, CDR1 is SNHLY, CDR2 FYNNEI. CDR3 size: 12 residues. CDR3 sequence (DNA): TGTGCCAGCAGCTACAGGGGTGAGGGGGCTTTCTTT. Its translation: CASSYRGEGAFF. The whole variable domain, remainder taken from reference TRBV2 and TRBJ1-1, is EPEVTQTPSHQVTQMGQEVILRCVPISNHLYFYWYRQILGQKVEFLVSFYNNEISEKSEIFDDQFSVERPDGSNFTLKIRSTKLEDSAMYFCASSYRGEGAFFGQGTRLTVV.

This clone was observed a handful of times. The chain has TRBV2 and TRBJ1-6; maybe TRBD1 (6 bases). V was trimmed by 5 bases and J by 9 bases, leaving 14 bases between them. CDR1 is SNHLY and CDR2 is FYNNEI in the germline V gene. The CDR3 is 14 amino acids. The CDR3 loop is CASSLQGLSSPLHF. CDR3 nucleotides: TGTGCCAGCAGTCTACAGGGATTGAGTTCACCCCTCCACTTT.

This clone turned up a few times. The CDR3: CASSPYRGHNEQFF. DNA of the CDR3: TGTGCCAGCAGTCCTTATAGGGGCCACAATGAGCAGTTCTTC. This chain connects TRBV21-1 to TRBJ2-1; the table names TRBD1, a call not compared with the DNA. TRBV21-1 is reported as a pseudogene. CDR3 size: 14 residues.

A few counts support this clone. The chain has TRBV4-2 and TRBJ2-2, with D unclear. The CDR3 covers 14 residues. With 1 base removed from V and 6 bases from J, the gap between germline ends came to 9 bases. CDR1 is LGHNA and CDR2 is YNFKEQ in the germline V gene. The CDR3 sequence: CASSQGSTPGELFF. CDR3 coding DNA: TGTGCCAGCAGCCAAGGGAGTACCCCCGGGGAGCTGTTTTTT.

J is TRBJ1-2 and V is TRBV6-4; 7 nucleotides align to TRBD1. With 3 bases clipped from V and 7 bases from J, the junction kept 8 bases outside the gene matches. Germline lookup yields CDR1 MRHNA and CDR2 SNTAGT. The CDR3 consists of 14 residues. The CDR3 loop is CASSEETGSIGYTF. In DNA form, the CDR3 reads TGTGCCAGCAGTGAGGAGACAGGGTCCATTGGCTACACCTTC.

This clone was counted only a few times. The chain links TRBV25-1 to TRBJ1-5; D unresolved. The CDR3 extends over 12 amino acids. The germline V gene has CDR1 MGHDK and CDR2 SYGVNS. The V end lost 3 bases, the J end lost 4 bases, and 4 bases lay between the germline ends. The DNA of the CDR3 is TGTGCCAGCAGTGACGGTAATCAGCCCCAGCATTTT. It is translated as CASSDGNQPQHF.

J is TRBJ2-5 and V is TRBV4-1, with a possible D match to TRBD1 (5 bases). Trimming shortened V by 2 bases and J by 5 bases, and 9 bases separated the two germline ends. The germline CDR1 and CDR2 sequences are MGHRA and YSYEKL. The CDR3 totals 13 residues. The CDR3 loop is CASSQQGAETQYF. CDR3 in DNA: TGCGCCAGCAGCCAACAGGGTGCGGAGACCCAGTACTTC.

This clone appeared a few times. The chain links TRBV6-5 to TRBJ2-5; TRBD2 aligns across 7 bases. V shed 2 bases and J 5 bases; nucleotides not matched to a gene: 2. In germline, CDR1 is MNHEY, CDR2 SVGAGI. CDR3 length: 13 residues. Here the CDR3 reads CASSYVGGETQYF. The CDR3 DNA sequence: TGTGCCAGCAGTTACGTCGGGGGGGAGACCCAGTACTTC.

V is TRBV5-1 and J is TRBJ2-6; a weak D match, TRBD2 (7 bases). Trimming stripped 4 bases from V and 2 bases from J, with 16 bases between. The CDR3 runs 17 residues. The germline CDR1 and CDR2 sequences are SGHRS and YFSETQ. Written as DNA, the CDR3 is TGCGCCAGCAGCCCCCTCCGGGGGGCCGCTGGGGCCAACGTCCTGACTTTC. Translated, it gives CASSPLRGAAGANVLTF.

This clone was recorded a few times. This chain joins TRBV5-1 and TRBJ2-1; D is ambiguous. Trimming left V 3 bases short and J 2 bases short, with 15 bases between. CDR1 and CDR2 from the germline V gene are SGHRS and YFSETQ. The CDR3 length is 16 residues. The CDR3 bases are TGCGCCAGCAGCTCGACTTCCCTTCTCGCCTACAATGAGCAGTTCTTC. This gives the protein CASSSTSLLAYNEQFF.

The table lists this clone with a few counts. The chain couples TRBV29-1 to TRBJ1-2; 7 bases match TRBD1. The CDR3 loop spans 12 amino acids. The V segment lost 4 bases and the J segment 5 bases; nucleotides outside the gene matches: 4. Germline V gene sequence: CDR1 SQVTM, CDR2 ANQGSEA. CDR3 coding DNA: TGCAGCGTTGGGGGGACAGAGTATGGCTACACCTTC. It yields the protein CSVGGTEYGYTF.

This clone has only a few counts. The chain couples TRBV27 to TRBJ1-2; D might be TRBD1 (6 bases). The V gene lost 6 bases and the J gene lost 2 bases, with 13 bases spanning the gap. Germline V CDR1 and CDR2: MNHEY, SMNVEV (reference sequence). CDR3 length: 14 amino acids. The CDR3: CASRKQGSNYGYTF. The CDR3 DNA follows: TGTGCCAGCAGGAAACAGGGATCCAACTATGGCTACACCTTC.

This chain connects TRBV7-2 to TRBJ2-7; TRBD1 aligns across 8 bases. Germline loops: CDR1 SGHTA, CDR2 FQGNSA. With 5 bases clipped from V and 4 bases from J, the junction kept 13 bases outside the gene matches. This CDR3 has 16 residues. This chain's CDR3 is CASSQTGGTGWYEQYF. CDR3 in DNA: TGTGCCAGCAGCCAGACAGGCGGGACAGGTTGGTACGAGCAGTACTTC.

This clone was counted a few times. The rearrangement uses TRBV18 and TRBJ1-2; D unclear. Trimming cost V 2 bases and J 10 bases, with 17 bases left between them. Germline V lookup: CDR1 KGHSH, CDR2 LQKENI. The CDR3 spans 14 residues. The CDR3 DNA reads as TGTGCCAGCTCACCAAGAAGCGGTGGAAATGACTACACCTTC. Protein sequence: CASSPRSGGNDYTF. Variable domain in full (rest from reference TRBV18 and TRBJ1-2): NAGVMQNPRHLVRRRGQEARLRCSPMKGHSHVYWYRQLPEEGLKFMVYLQKENIIDESGMPKERFSAEFPKEGPSILRIQQVVRGDSAAYFCASSPRSGGNDYTFGSGTRLTVV.

The chain uses TRBV30 and TRBJ2-1, with TRBD1 matching 9 bases. Trimming removed 3 bases from V and 4 bases from J; junction bases left unmatched: 4. Germline CDR1 reads GTSNPN; CDR2 reads SVGIG (reference sequence). The CDR3 spans 14 residues. CDR3 nucleotides: TGTGCCTGGAGCCCCGGGACAGGGTACAATGAGCAGTTCTTC. Protein: CAWSPGTGYNEQFF.

This clone was detected a few times. The CDR3 DNA reads TGTGCCAGCAGCCAGGACAGCTCCAGCTCCTACGAGCAGTACTTC. Amino acid sequence: CASSQDSSSSYEQYF. The chain combines TRBV7-2 with TRBJ2-7, with D maybe TRBD1 (6 bases). V was clipped by 5 bases and J by 0 bases, with 14 bases between them. Germline V gives CDR1 SGHTA, CDR2 FQGNSA. This CDR3 contains 15 residues.

This clone has just a few counts. This sequence joins TRBV14 and TRBJ1-2; D not certain. The CDR3 is made up of 13 amino acids. V lost 3 bases and J 0 bases, leaving 5 bases between the germline ends. CDR1 is SGHDN and CDR2 is FVKESK in the germline V gene. Written as DNA, the CDR3 is TGTGCCAGCAGCCAGAACACTAACTATGGCTACACCTTC. This sequence encodes CASSQNTNYGYTF.

This clone was detected a few times. This chain uses TRBV7-3 with TRBJ2-5; 8 bases match TRBD2. Germline lookup yields CDR1 SGHTA and CDR2 FQGTGA. The CDR3 has 13 residues. The junction had 0 bases not matched to a gene; V was cut back by 3 bases and J by 3 bases. The CDR3 DNA follows: TGTGCCAGCAGCTTTAGCGGGGAAGAGACCCAGTACTTC. This sequence encodes CASSFSGEETQYF.

This clone has only a few counts. V usage is TRBV7-2 and J usage is TRBJ2-5, with TRBD2 matching over 10 bases. Germline values: CDR1 SGHTA, CDR2 FQGNSA. Trimming took 5 bases from V and 4 from J; bases not matched to a gene: 4. The CDR3 sequence is 14 residues long. This CDR3 reads CASSPGLARETQYF. The DNA for the CDR3 is TGTGCCAGCAGCCCGGGACTAGCGAGAGAGACCCAGTACTTC.